These 25 T cell receptor beta chains share one sample of origin, sequenced in a study of low-dose radiotherapy and immunotherapy resistance in tumors. Priming of first-strand cDNA relied on TRAV- and TRBV-specific primers (covering alpha and beta chains). Amplification, which lasted roughly 20 PCR cycles, used a constant-region primer and V-primer adapter to amplify TCRs. MiXCR was run by TCRdb on the reads, yielding one entry per CDR3 protein. Here the sample spans 65,000 to 100,000 distinct CDR3 sequences, about 18% being singletons. Time point specified: before trial treatment. Material: PBMCs, obtained before treatment. These receptor sequences come from a male donor with prostate cancer.

This clonotype was counted many times. At one boundary the junction diverges from the germline segment, which might be a read error. V gene TRBV13 combines with J gene TRBJ1-1, with TRBD1 matching over 8 bases. Germline V lookup: CDR1 PRHDT, CDR2 FYEKMQ (reference sequence). The CDR3 is made up of 15 amino acids. The DNA of the CDR3 is TGTGCCACCAGCCGCGACCGGACAGGGAGCACTGAAGCTTTCTTT. This sequence encodes CATSRDRTGSTEAFF.

Ten or more counts support this clonotype. CDR3 bases: TGTGCCAGCAGTTACGAGATACCTTCTGGGGCCAACGTCCTGACTTTC. It is translated as CASSYEIPSGANVLTF. This sequence joins TRBV6-5 and TRBJ2-6; D unresolved. CDR3 size: 16 residues. V shed 2 bases and J shed 1 base, with 9 bases lying between them. From germline, CDR1 is MNHEY and CDR2 SVGAGI.

The table lists this clonotype with many counts. A junction end diverges from the germline sequence, so it may reflect a read error. The rearrangement joins TRBV5-3 to TRBJ1-1; D gene unclear. TRBV5-3 belongs to the ORF category, with a function that is uncertain. CDR3 length equals 11 residues. Written as DNA, the CDR3 is TGTGCCAGCAGCTTGGACACTGAAGCTTTCTTT. It codes for CASSLDTEAFF.

In regard to this clonotype: The likely explanation is a read error, given a far larger clone one base away. The genes are TRBV1 and TRBJ2-2; TRBD1 is the table's D call, not checked against the DNA. TRBV1 is reported as a pseudogene. The CDR3 spans 19 residues. The CDR3: CASSALTTRGTDGTGELFF. CDR3 bases: TGTGCCAGCAGCGCCCTGACGACGCGGGGGACGGATGGCACCGGGGAGCTGTTTTTT.

This clonotype was recorded at least ten times. The chain has TRBV25-1 and TRBJ2-7; no clear D. There are 16 residues in the CDR3. Germline V lookup: CDR1 MGHDK, CDR2 SYGVNS. Trimming left V 0 bases short and J 3 bases short, with 15 bases between. CDR3 nucleotides: TGTGCCAGCAGTGAATATTTTCAAGGCGGAGACTACGAGCAGTACTTC. Amino acid sequence: CASSEYFQGGDYEQYF.

This clonotype came up many times. The J gene is TRBJ2-1, the V gene TRBV12-3 or TRBV12-4, with 9 bases fitting TRBD2. The CDR3 runs to 15 residues. With 6 bases clipped from V and 5 bases from J, the junction kept 8 bases outside the gene matches. This chain's CDR3 is CASSPHVAGDNEQFF. In nucleotides, the CDR3 is TGTGCCAGCAGCCCCCATGTAGCGGGGGACAATGAGCAGTTCTTC.

In this sample, this clonotype turned up many times. J is TRBJ2-7 and V is TRBV5-1, with TRBD1 matching 9 bases. This CDR3 spans 14 amino acids. V was clipped by 5 bases and J by 4 bases; unmatched bases: 7. Germline V lookup: CDR1 SGHRS, CDR2 YFSETQ. The CDR3 nucleotides are TGCGCCAGCAGACAGGGACAGGGAAGGTACGAGCAGTACTTC. This gives the protein CASRQGQGRYEQYF. The full variable domain, rest sourced from reference TRBV5-1 and TRBJ2-7, is KAGVTQTPRYLIKTRGQQVTLSCSPISGHRSVSWYQQTPGQGLQFLFEYFSETQRNKGNFPGRFSGRQFSNSRSEMNVSTLELGDSALYLCASRQGQGRYEQYFGPGTRLTVT.

There are many counts of this clonotype. The chain links TRBV19 to TRBJ1-5; no clear D. This CDR3 has 15 amino acids. Germline-derived CDR1 and CDR2 are LNHDA and SQIVND (reference sequence). V was cut by 5 bases and J by 0 bases, with 11 bases left in between. CDR3 sequence reads: CASSRTRYSNQPQHF. The CDR3 DNA reads as TGTGCCAGTAGTCGGACGCGTTATAGCAATCAGCCCCAGCATTTT.

The rearrangement uses TRBV29-1 and TRBJ2-7; TRBD1 aligns across 7 bases. The ends lost 5 bases at V and 2 bases at J; junction bases unmatched: 9. The CDR3 totals 14 residues. Germline lookup yields CDR1 SQVTM and CDR2 ANQGSEA. DNA for the CDR3: TGCAGCGTTCGCCGGGACAGCGATGCCTACGAGCAGTACTTC. It yields the protein CSVRRDSDAYEQYF.

This clonotype appeared many times. V is TRBV25-1 and J is TRBJ2-3; TRBD2 matches 8 bases. V shed 5 bases and J 3 bases; nucleotides not matched to a gene: 7. Per the germline V gene, CDR1 is MGHDK and CDR2 is SYGVNS. There are 15 residues in the CDR3. Written as DNA, the CDR3 is TGTGCCAGCAGTTTCGGCGGGGGGTGGACAGATACGCAGTATTTT. Protein: CASSFGGGWTDTQYF. The full variable domain, completed using reference TRBV25-1 and TRBJ2-3, is EADIYQTPRYLVIGTGKKITLECSQTMGHDKMYWYQQDPGMELHLIHYSYGVNSTEKGDLSSESTVSRIRTEHFPLTLESARPSHTSQYLCASSFGGGWTDTQYFGPGTRLTVL.

This clonotype was detected many times. This chain connects TRBV6-1 to TRBJ1-2; D is perhaps TRBD1 (5 bases). The CDR3 runs to 14 residues. Germline V gene lookup returns CDR1 MNHNS and CDR2 SASEGT. Trimming left V 6 bases short and J 3 bases short, with 14 bases between. CDR3 DNA sequence: TGTGCCAGCAGGGCCTCCGGGGCTGACTATGGCTACACCTTC. Amino acid sequence: CASRASGADYGYTF.

On this clonotype itself: This sequence is one base from a far larger clone and is likely a read error. The genes are TRBV11-2 and TRBJ2-1; D may correspond to TRBD1 or TRBD2 (6 bases each). Germline CDR1 reads SGHAT; CDR2 reads FQNNGV. Trimming took 6 bases from V and 13 from J, leaving 22 bases between them. The CDR3 totals 14 residues. CDR3 sequence reads: CASRKTGAVETQFF. CDR3 coding DNA: TGTGCCAGCAGAAAAACGGGGGCCGTTGAGACCCAGTTCTTC.

Concerning this clonotype: This likely reflects a read error, since a far larger clone is one base away. This chain uses TRBV11-3 with TRBJ2-1, with 10 bases fitting TRBD1. Germline trimming cut 5 bases from V and 13 bases from J; bases unmatched to any gene: 11. The germline V gene has CDR1 SGHNT and CDR2 YENEEA. The CDR3 has 14 residues. The CDR3 coding sequence is TGTGCCAGCAGCAGAAGACAGGGGGCCGAGACCCAGTTCTTC. It encodes CASSRRQGAETQFF. Full variable domain (missing parts from reference TRBV11-3 and TRBJ2-1): EAGVVQSPRYKIIEKKQPVAFWCNPISGHNTLYWYLQNLGQGPELLIRYENEEAVDDSQLPKDRFSAERLKGVDSTLKIQPAELGDSAVYLCASSRRQGAETQFFGPGTRLTVL.

In this sample, this clonotype turned up many times. The chain carries TRBV6-2 or TRBV6-3 and TRBJ2-2; perhaps TRBD1 as D (6 bases). Germline CDR1 reads MNHEY; CDR2 reads SVGEGT. V was cut by 5 bases and J by 0 bases, with 10 bases left in between. The CDR3 spans 15 residues. For the CDR3, the DNA is TGTGCCAGCAGTAAGGACAGAGCGAACACCGGGGAGCTGTTTTTT. It codes for CASSKDRANTGELFF.

The chain carries TRBV23-1 and TRBJ1-5; the D gene is possibly TRBD1 (5 bases). TRBV23-1 is an ORF, with its function uncertain. Trimming shortened V by 4 bases and J by 1 base, and 17 bases separated the two germline ends. The CDR3 totals 17 residues. The CDR3 coding sequence is TGCGCCAGCAGTCGCTCAACCTCTAGGGACAGCAATCAGCCCCAGCATTTT. Protein: CASSRSTSRDSNQPQHF.

This clonotype was recorded many times. The gene calls are TRBV20-1 and TRBJ1-5; the match to TRBD1 covers 7 bases. The V gene's germline CDR1 is DFQATT and CDR2 SNEGSKA (reference sequence). CDR3 length: 16 amino acids. With 0 bases clipped from V and 5 bases from J, the junction kept 10 bases outside the gene matches. In DNA form, the CDR3 reads TGCAGTGCTAGAGATAGGGGCAGGGGGTTTGATCAGCCCCAGCATTTT. As protein: CSARDRGRGFDQPQHF.

This clonotype was counted at least ten times. The chain uses TRBV7-6 and TRBJ2-7; 7 bases match TRBD1. The junction had 9 bases not matched to a gene; V was cut back by 5 bases and J by 2 bases. Germline CDR1 is SGHVS and CDR2 is FNYEAQ. CDR3 length equals 15 residues. CDR3 coding DNA: TGTGCCAGCAGCCCTCTTGGGGGACAGCCCTACGAGCAGTACTTC. Amino acid sequence: CASSPLGGQPYEQYF.

In its sample, this clonotype was seen many times. This rearrangement joins TRBV2 to TRBJ1-3; D remains unclear. Trimming pared 5 bases from V and 0 bases from J, leaving 14 bases between. The CDR3 runs 16 residues. Looked up from germline, CDR1 is SNHLY and CDR2 is FYNNEI. CDR3 sequence (DNA): TGTGCCAGCAGTCTGAGATCGCGGAACTCTGGAAACACCATATATTTT. It codes for CASSLRSRNSGNTIYF.

This clonotype was seen at least ten times. J is TRBJ1-6 and V is TRBV11-2, with a possible D match to TRBD1 (5 bases). V shed 5 bases and J shed 9 bases, with 8 bases lying between them. This CDR3 is 12 amino acids long. In germline, CDR1 is SGHAT, CDR2 FQNNGV. The DNA of the CDR3 is TGTGCCAGCAGCCCCACAGGTTCACCCCTCCACTTT. This translates into CASSPTGSPLHF.

This clonotype was detected ten times or more. In DNA, the CDR3 is TGTGCCATCCGCACCGGGGGGCTGAACACTGAAGCTTTCTTT. This codes for CAIRTGGLNTEAFF. The chain couples TRBV7-9 to TRBJ1-1, with D possibly matching TRBD1 (6 bases). The CDR3 runs 14 residues. Germline-derived CDR1 and CDR2 are SEHNR and FQNEAQ (reference sequence). V lost 10 bases, J lost 0 bases, and 15 bases lay in between.

This clonotype was detected ten times or more. V usage is TRBV4-1 and J usage is TRBJ2-1; unclear D gene. CDR3 length: 12 residues. V was clipped by 3 bases and J by 8 bases, with 8 bases between them. Germline V gene sequence: CDR1 MGHRA, CDR2 YSYEKL. The CDR3 nucleotides read TGCGCCAGCAGCCATCCTAACGATGAGCAGTTCTTC. Its translation: CASSHPNDEQFF.

The V and J genes are TRBV5-4 and TRBJ2-7, with 11 bases matching TRBD2. V lost 0 bases and J lost 2; bases outside the gene matches: 13. The CDR3 is made up of 19 amino acids. CDR1 is SGHNT, CDR2 YYREEE, per germline (reference sequence). CDR3 amino acids: CASSLAKGISGGAAYEQYF. CDR3 DNA sequence: TGTGCCAGCAGCTTGGCCAAGGGGATTAGCGGGGGGGCCGCCTACGAGCAGTACTTC.

This clonotype has just a few counts. V and J are TRBV7-2 and TRBJ1-2, with D perhaps TRBD1 (5 bases). Germline lookup yields CDR1 SGHTA and CDR2 FQGNSA. The CDR3 has 15 amino acids. Trimming took 1 base from V and 2 from J, leaving 11 bases between them. CDR3 nucleotides: TGTGCCAGCAGCTTAGAGGCCCGGGGGAACTATGGCTACACCTTC. Translating gives CASSLEARGNYGYTF.

At least ten counts were recorded for this clonotype. The V call is TRBV7-6, the J call TRBJ2-3, with 8 bases that match TRBD2. CDR1 and CDR2 from the germline V gene are SGHVS and FNYEAQ. The CDR3 runs 15 residues. V shed 6 bases and J 4 bases; nucleotides not matched to a gene: 9. CDR3 bases: TGTGCCAGCAGTCTCGGCGGGGGGTTGGCAGATACGCAGTATTTT. This sequence encodes CASSLGGGLADTQYF. The full variable domain, completed using reference TRBV7-6 and TRBJ2-3, is GAGVSQSPRYKVTKRGQDVALRCDPISGHVSLYWYRQALGQGPEFLTYFNYEAQQDKSGLPNDRFSAERPEGSISTLTIQRTEQRDSAMYRCASSLGGGLADTQYFGPGTRLTVL.

This clonotype was recorded many times. The chain uses TRBV4-1 and TRBJ2-3, with 11 bases matching TRBD2. Losses at the gene ends were 4 bases for V and 2 bases for J; bases not matched to a gene: 5. Looked up from germline, CDR1 is MGHRA and CDR2 is YSYEKL. The CDR3 is made up of 16 amino acids. For the CDR3, the DNA is TGCGCCAGCAGCCCTCGACTAGCGGGACCCACAGATACGCAGTATTTT. Its translation is CASSPRLAGPTDTQYF.